This T cell receptor (beta chain) was obtained from a study of OX40 agonist ivuxolimab in advanced cancers. Overall study: A diagnosis of hepatocellular carcinoma, melanoma, renal cell or head and neck cancer was present in dose-escalation patients. Study-level results: The study did not work out the antigen specificity of the expanded peripheral T cells.

Points on this clone: Its antigen is not known.

Profiled with immunoSEQ multiplex PCR; TCRdb holds only in-frame clones, not every one. The sample consists of about 110,000 clones, more than 70% of them appearing once. Blood got drawn at baseline, again on cycle 4 day 1, and then on cycle 7 day 1. This TCR derives from an adult with an advanced solid tumor such as melanoma, head and neck, liver or kidney cancer. The sequenced sample was CD4+ or CD8+ T cells sorted from blood, obtained in a trial of the OX40 agonist ivuxolimab.

The CDR3 region is CASSISFPSYEQYF. CDR3 nucleotides: TGTGCCAGCAGCATCTCTTTTCCTTCCTACGAGCAGTACTTC. This rearrangement joins TRBV4-2 to TRBJ2-7; D not resolved. The CDR3 is 14 residues long. The ends were cut back, 5 bases at V and 1 base at J, with 12 bases in the middle. Germline V CDR1 and CDR2: LGHNA, YNFKEQ.